This T cell receptor (beta chain) stems from a study of cytomegalovirus exposure and HLA in healthy donors. This clone occurred a few times. PCR amplification relied on 60 Vbeta primers (plus 13 Jbeta primers). Here immunoSEQ multiplex PCR was the method, and the copy in TCRdb shows in-frame clones only, minus some. The sample consists of under 150,000 clones, 80% of them appearing once. The CDR3 sequence is 15 residues long. The germline V gene has CDR1 SGHKS and CDR2 YYEKEE (reference sequence). Trimming removed 4 bases from V and 5 bases from J; junction bases left unmatched: 10. The source material was PBMCs. The receptor's source is a man aged 25 to 45 in good health and CMV-seronegative. This chain uses TRBV5-5 with TRBJ1-2; the match to TRBD1 covers 8 bases. The CDR3 DNA reads TGTGCCAGCAGCCTCCCGGGACAGGAATCATATGGCTACACCTTC. It translates to CASSLPGQESYGYTF.